This is a list of T cell receptor beta chains from one sample in a study of identical twins. Each CDR3 protein is one row after TCRdb ran MiXCR on the 5' RACE reads. The profile shows about 240,000 distinct CDR3 sequences, roughly a tenth of them singletons. Sequencing used memory T cells sorted from blood. The receptor source for this set is a middle-aged man in good health. Each CDR3 is given with its conserved first and last residue. The D gene is left open where the match is weak. For some rows the clone size is stated as once, few or many, or as a class when expanded; others skip it.

size | J | D | V | CDR3 | DNA
. | TRBJ2-1 | TRBD1 | TRBV19 | CASEDGQGGLDEQFF | TGTGCCAGTGAAGACGGACAGGGGGGTTTAGATGAGCAGTTCTTC
. | TRBJ2-4 | . | TRBV29-1 | CSVGSTLAKNIQYF | TGCAGCGTCGGGAGTACACTAGCCAAAAACATTCAGTACTTC
. | TRBJ2-7 | TRBD2 | TRBV27 | CASSSLVGGSYEQYF | TGTGCCAGCAGTTCCTTAGTCGGGGGGTCGTACGAGCAGTACTTC
. | TRBJ2-1 | TRBD2 | TRBV19 | CASRSLTGGLYNEQFF | TGTGCCAGTAGGTCCCTAACGGGGGGACTCTACAATGAGCAGTTCTTC
many | TRBJ2-3 | . | TRBV7-6 | CASSLQGNADTQYF | TGTGCCAGCAGCTTACAGGGGAATGCAGATACGCAGTATTTT
many | TRBJ2-2 | . | TRBV5-1 | CASSTGSGGELFF | TGCGCCAGCAGCACCGGGTCCGGCGGGGAGCTGTTTTTT
few | TRBJ2-7 | TRBD1 | TRBV27 | CASSINRGPNEQYF | TGTGCCAGCAGTATTAACAGGGGGCCAAATGAGCAGTACTTC
few | TRBJ1-4 | TRBD1 | TRBV4-3 | CASSQGRQGVNEKLFF | TGCGCCAGCAGCCAAGGGCGACAGGGGGTTAATGAAAAACTGTTTTTT
few | TRBJ2-5 | . | TRBV7-2 | CASSFTGAGETQYF | TGTGCCAGCAGCTTCACGGGAGCTGGCGAGACCCAGTACTTC
many | TRBJ2-5 | . | TRBV12-3/TRBV12-4 | CASSPHGGIQETQYF | TGTGCCAGCAGTCCTCATGGGGGGATACAAGAGACCCAGTACTTC
. | TRBJ2-1 | TRBD2 | TRBV20-1 | CSAIQAGASSYNEQFF | TGCAGTGCCATACAAGCGGGGGCCAGCTCCTACAATGAGCAGTTCTTC
. | TRBJ1-2 | . | TRBV5-5 | CASSTAGYGYTF | TGTGCCAGCAGCACGGCGGGTTATGGCTACACCTTC
. | TRBJ2-3 | . | TRBV4-3 | CASSRSAGSTDTQYF | TGCGCCAGCAGCCGATCGGCTGGGAGCACAGATACGCAGTATTTT
many | TRBJ1-1 | . | TRBV9 | CASSVGGTFKTEAFF | TGTGCCAGCAGCGTAGGGGGGACATTCAAGACTGAAGCTTTCTTT
many | TRBJ2-3 | TRBD2 | TRBV12-3/TRBV12-4 | CASSHAGGIEDTQYF | TGTGCCAGCAGTCACGCGGGAGGAATTGAAGATACGCAGTATTTT
few | TRBJ2-5 | TRBD1 | TRBV24-1 | CATMGRGRETQYF | TGTGCCACCATGGGCAGGGGGAGAGAGACCCAGTACTTC
many | TRBJ1-4 | TRBD1 | TRBV7-2 | CASSRDDRANEKLFF | TGTGCCAGCAGCCGAGACGACAGGGCTAATGAAAAACTGTTTTTT
few | TRBJ1-5 | TRBD1 | TRBV27 | CASSFDRDNQPQHF | TGTGCCAGCAGTTTTGACAGGGACAATCAGCCCCAGCATTTT
few | TRBJ1-2 | . | TRBV5-1 | CASSLTGTNGYTF | TGCGCCAGCAGCTTGACAGGGACAAATGGCTACACCTTC
few | TRBJ2-2 | . | TRBV3-1 | CASSFNPGGELFF | TGTGCCAGCAGCTTTAACCCCGGGGGGGAGCTGTTTTTT
. | TRBJ1-5 | TRBD1 | TRBV2 | CASSELRTGGKPQHF | TGTGCCAGCAGTGAATTGAGGACAGGGGGTAAGCCCCAGCATTTT
. | TRBJ2-2 | . | TRBV9 | CASVGGTNTGELFF | TGTGCCAGCGTAGGCGGTACGAACACCGGGGAGCTGTTTTTT
many | TRBJ2-7 | TRBD2 | TRBV5-1 | CASSLWGRESDEQYF | TGCGCCAGCAGCTTGTGGGGGAGGGAGAGCGACGAGCAGTACTTC
many | TRBJ2-3 | . | TRBV20-1 | CSARAGSRTDTQYF | TGCAGTGCTAGAGCCGGGAGCCGCACAGATACGCAGTATTTT
many | TRBJ2-1 | . | TRBV5-6 | CASSLWRAPYNEQFF | TGTGCCAGCAGCTTGTGGCGGGCCCCGTACAATGAGCAGTTCTTC
many | TRBJ2-1 | . | TRBV7-9 | CASSLVGRYNEQFF | TGTGCCAGCAGCTTAGTCGGCCGCTACAATGAGCAGTTCTTC
. | TRBJ1-1 | . | TRBV5-1 | CASRWGEMNTEAFF | TGCGCCAGCAGGTGGGGGGAGATGAACACTGAAGCTTTCTTT
many | TRBJ1-4 | . | TRBV5-5 | CASSFMPGALTNEKLFF | TGTGCCAGCAGCTTTATGCCGGGGGCGCTTACTAATGAAAAACTGTTTTTT
. | TRBJ2-3 | TRBD1 | TRBV7-9 | CASSSDRGEDTQYF | TGTGCCAGCAGCTCTGACAGGGGGGAAGATACGCAGTATTTT